A selection of T cell receptor beta chains follows, all from one sample in a study of CXCR3-negative and CXCR3-positive naive CD8 T cells. TCRdb reprocessed the 5' RACE reads; each CDR3 protein has one entry and no DNA is given. This sample carries nearly 45,000 distinct CDR3 sequences, with approximately 15% going to the ten biggest clones. Sequences were obtained from memory CD8+ T cells from blood. The receptors here all came from a human donor in good health. Some clones in this sample may be carry-over from other donors' samples. CDR3s include the opening cysteine and the closing phenylalanine or tryptophan. Fields, in order: CDR3 protein, J gene, clone size, V gene. Clone size is shown for a subset of rows, as once, few, many or a class of expanded clone.

CASGDGQNTEAFF TRBJ1-1 . TRBV9
CASRSGQEAFF TRBJ1-1 . TRBV10-2
CASSQDLGGSSYEQYF TRBJ2-7 . TRBV4-3
CASSSDRGVGEQYF TRBJ2-7 . TRBV28
CSVDRQELQYF TRBJ2-4 . TRBV29-1
CASSLDGREDVNQPQHF TRBJ1-5 . TRBV7-2
CSARDGGGVDYEQYF TRBJ2-7 . TRBV20-1
CASSQVARIEETQYF TRBJ2-5 . TRBV4-1
CASSRDREGETQYF TRBJ2-5 . TRBV12-3/TRBV12-4
CASSFSWESYEQYF TRBJ2-7 . TRBV12-3/TRBV12-4
CSARDRDGLTGELFF TRBJ2-2 . TRBV20-1
CSATGAGELFF TRBJ2-2 . TRBV20-1
CASSFPRPLSGGTETQYF TRBJ2-5 . TRBV28
CASSQDASSGANVLTF TRBJ2-6 . TRBV4-3
CSARDRKRDWTDTQYF TRBJ2-3 . TRBV20-1
CASSRGWNSPLHF TRBJ1-6 medium-sized TRBV2
CSARERNSYEQYF TRBJ2-7 . TRBV20-1
CASSLEDNEQFF TRBJ2-1 . TRBV7-9
CASSSNEWIGAQGSPGELFF TRBJ2-2 . TRBV12-3/TRBV12-4
CASSLFRGTAQETQYF TRBJ2-5 . TRBV7-9
CSVGVQAREQYF TRBJ2-7 . TRBV29-1
CASSQDREDTYEQYF TRBJ2-7 . TRBV4-3
CASSLETAYNEQFF TRBJ2-1 . TRBV7-9
CSARDLKDSNEQFF TRBJ2-1 . TRBV20-1
CASSEQDGRDGANVLTF TRBJ2-6 . TRBV6-4
CAISEPDRAKMDTEAFF TRBJ1-1 . TRBV10-3
CASKLAGHYNEQFF TRBJ2-1 . TRBV27
CASRTDRLEQYF TRBJ2-7 . TRBV12-3/TRBV12-4
CASSLIGNGELFF TRBJ2-2 . TRBV7-6
CASSWETSSNEQFF TRBJ2-1 . TRBV6-5
CSVPIQGAGELFF TRBJ2-2 . TRBV29-1
CASSLDPAAAETQYF TRBJ2-5 . TRBV11-2
CSGDGSAYNEQFF TRBJ2-1 . TRBV20-1
CASSPTSGGPRYF TRBJ2-7 . TRBV12-3/TRBV12-4
CASSPDRGDRSQHF TRBJ1-5 . TRBV27
CASSAGGSSNTEAFF TRBJ1-1 . TRBV9
CASSFGGSARETQYF TRBJ2-5 . TRBV5-6
CASSPTGGNEKLFF TRBJ1-4 . TRBV18
CASRLDASYGYTF TRBJ1-2 . TRBV19
CAWSPLAGVTYEQYF TRBJ2-7 . TRBV30
CASSYPYDLSYNEQFF TRBJ2-1 . TRBV6-2/TRBV6-3
CSVATSGGNTGELFF TRBJ2-2 . TRBV29-1
CASSLDSSNQPQHF TRBJ1-5 . TRBV7-9
CATSRTGTGELFF TRBJ2-2 . TRBV15
CASCQGGAQEQYF TRBJ2-7 . TRBV12-3/TRBV12-4
CASSHPDRVGEAFF TRBJ1-1 . TRBV4-3
CASSDQYHSPYNEQFF TRBJ2-1 . TRBV6-4
CASSSLGSGRNGELFF TRBJ2-2 . TRBV28
CASSGQTGVYEQYF TRBJ2-7 . TRBV28
CASSLSPTYTQYF TRBJ2-3 . TRBV12-3/TRBV12-4